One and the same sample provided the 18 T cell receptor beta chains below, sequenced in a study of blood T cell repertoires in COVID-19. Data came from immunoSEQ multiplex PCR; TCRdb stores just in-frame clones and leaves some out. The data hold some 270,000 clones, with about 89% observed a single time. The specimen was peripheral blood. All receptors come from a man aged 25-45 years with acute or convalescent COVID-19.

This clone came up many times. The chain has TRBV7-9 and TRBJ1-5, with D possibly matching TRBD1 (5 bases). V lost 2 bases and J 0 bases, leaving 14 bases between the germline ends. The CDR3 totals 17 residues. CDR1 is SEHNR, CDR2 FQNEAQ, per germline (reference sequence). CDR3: CASSLRLGGDSNQPQHF. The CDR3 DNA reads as TGTGCCAGCAGCTTAAGACTGGGAGGGGATAGCAATCAGCCCCAGCATTTT.

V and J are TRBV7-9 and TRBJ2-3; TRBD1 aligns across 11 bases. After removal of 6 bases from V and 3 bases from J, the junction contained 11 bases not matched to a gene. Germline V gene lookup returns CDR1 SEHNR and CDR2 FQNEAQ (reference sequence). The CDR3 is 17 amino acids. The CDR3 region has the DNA TGTGCCAGCAGTCTTCCTCGGACAGGGGGCTTAACAGATACGCAGTATTTT. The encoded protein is CASSLPRTGGLTDTQYF.

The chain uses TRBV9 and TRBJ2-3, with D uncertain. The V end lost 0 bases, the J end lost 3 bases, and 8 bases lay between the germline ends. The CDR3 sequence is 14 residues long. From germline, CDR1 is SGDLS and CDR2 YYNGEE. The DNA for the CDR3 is TGTGCCAGCAGCGTAGCGCCCCTAACAGATACGCAGTATTTT. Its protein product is CASSVAPLTDTQYF.

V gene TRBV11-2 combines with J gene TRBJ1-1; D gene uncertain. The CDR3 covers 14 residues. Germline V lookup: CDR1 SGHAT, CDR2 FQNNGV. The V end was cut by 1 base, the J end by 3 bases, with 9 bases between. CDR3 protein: CASSLGQSHTEAFF. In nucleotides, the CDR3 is TGTGCCAGCAGCTTAGGTCAGTCCCACACTGAAGCTTTCTTT.

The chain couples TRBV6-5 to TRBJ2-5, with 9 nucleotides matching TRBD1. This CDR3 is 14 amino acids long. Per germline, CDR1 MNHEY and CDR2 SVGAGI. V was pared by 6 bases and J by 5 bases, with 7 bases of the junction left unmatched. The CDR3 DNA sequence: TGTGCCAGCAGGAACGGACAGGGGCGGGAGACCCAGTACTTC. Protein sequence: CASRNGQGRETQYF.

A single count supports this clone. The CDR3, as DNA: TGTGCCAGCAGCCTTAACAGTTGGAATCAGCCCCAGCATTTT. Its translation: CASSLNSWNQPQHF. This chain connects TRBV3-1 (or the pseudogene TRBV3-2) to TRBJ1-5; D gene ambiguous. Germline assignment: CDR1 LGHDT and CDR2 YNNKEL (reference sequence). V gave up 4 bases and J gave up 4 bases, with 11 bases separating them. There are 14 residues in the CDR3.

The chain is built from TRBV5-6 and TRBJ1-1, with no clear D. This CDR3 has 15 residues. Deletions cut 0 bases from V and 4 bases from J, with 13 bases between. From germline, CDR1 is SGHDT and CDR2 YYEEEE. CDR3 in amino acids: CASSLAKWRGTEAFF. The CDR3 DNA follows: TGTGCCAGCAGCTTGGCCAAGTGGAGAGGCACTGAAGCTTTCTTT. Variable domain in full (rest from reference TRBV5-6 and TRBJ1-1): DAGVTQSPTHLIKTRGQQVTLRCSPKSGHDTVSWYQQALGQGPQFIFQYYEEEERQRGNFPDRFSGHQFPNYSSELNVNALLLGDSALYLCASSLAKWRGTEAFFGQGTRLTVV.

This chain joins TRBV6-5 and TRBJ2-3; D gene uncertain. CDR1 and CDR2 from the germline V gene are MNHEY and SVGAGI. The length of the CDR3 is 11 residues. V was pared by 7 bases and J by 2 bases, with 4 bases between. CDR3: CASTNTDTQYF. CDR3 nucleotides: TGTGCCAGCACAAACACAGATACGCAGTATTTT.

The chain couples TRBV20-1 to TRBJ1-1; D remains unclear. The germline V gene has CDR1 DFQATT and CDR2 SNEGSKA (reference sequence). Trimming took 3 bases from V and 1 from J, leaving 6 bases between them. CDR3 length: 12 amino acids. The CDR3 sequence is CSASLRNTEAFF. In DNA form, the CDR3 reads TGCAGTGCTAGTCTAAGGAACACTGAAGCTTTCTTT.

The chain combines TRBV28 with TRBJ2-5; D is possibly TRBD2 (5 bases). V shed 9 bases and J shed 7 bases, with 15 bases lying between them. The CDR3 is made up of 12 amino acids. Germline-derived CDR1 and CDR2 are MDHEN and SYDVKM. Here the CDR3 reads CASRRDPGTQYF. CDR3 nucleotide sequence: TGTGCCAGTCGCCGGGATCCTGGGACCCAGTACTTC.

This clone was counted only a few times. CDR3 coding DNA: TGTGCCAGCAGCAAAACACGGGACAGGGTTGACTATGGCTACACCTTC. This sequence encodes CASSKTRDRVDYGYTF. The chain combines TRBV9 with TRBJ1-2, with TRBD1 matching 9 bases. This CDR3 region has 16 residues. V dropped 4 bases and J dropped 3; count of bases not matched to a gene: 10. Germline V gene data show CDR1 as SGDLS and CDR2 as YYNGEE.

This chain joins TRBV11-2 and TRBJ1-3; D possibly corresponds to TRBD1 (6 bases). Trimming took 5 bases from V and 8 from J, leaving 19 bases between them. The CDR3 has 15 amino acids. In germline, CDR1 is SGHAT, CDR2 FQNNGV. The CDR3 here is CASSRSGNRADTIYF. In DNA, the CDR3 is TGTGCCAGCAGCCGAAGTGGGAACAGGGCAGACACCATATATTTT.

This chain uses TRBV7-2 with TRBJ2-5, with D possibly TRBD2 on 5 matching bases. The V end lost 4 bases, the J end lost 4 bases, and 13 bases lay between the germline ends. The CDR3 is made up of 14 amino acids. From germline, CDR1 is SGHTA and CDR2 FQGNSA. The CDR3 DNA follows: TGTGCCAGCAGCTCCTCTCGGGGTCCAGAGACCCAGTACTTC. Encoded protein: CASSSSRGPETQYF.

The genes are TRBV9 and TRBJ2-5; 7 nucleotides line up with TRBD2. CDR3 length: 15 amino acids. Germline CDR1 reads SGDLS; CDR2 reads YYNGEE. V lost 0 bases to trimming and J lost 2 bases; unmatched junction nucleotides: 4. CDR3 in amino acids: CASSVGASGQETQYF. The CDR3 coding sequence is TGTGCCAGCAGCGTAGGAGCTAGCGGACAAGAGACCCAGTACTTC. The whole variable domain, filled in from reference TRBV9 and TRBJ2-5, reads DSGVTQTPKHLITATGQRVTLRCSPRSGDLSVYWYQQSLDQGLQFLIQYYNGEERAKGNILERFSAQQFPDLHSELNLSSLELGDSALYFCASSVGASGQETQYFGPGTRLLVL.

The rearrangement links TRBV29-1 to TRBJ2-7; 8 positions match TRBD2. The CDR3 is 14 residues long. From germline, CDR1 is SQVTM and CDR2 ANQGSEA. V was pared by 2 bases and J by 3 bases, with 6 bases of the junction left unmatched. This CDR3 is CSVEKNAGGYEQYF. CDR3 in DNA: TGCAGCGTTGAAAAGAACGCGGGGGGCTACGAGCAGTACTTC.

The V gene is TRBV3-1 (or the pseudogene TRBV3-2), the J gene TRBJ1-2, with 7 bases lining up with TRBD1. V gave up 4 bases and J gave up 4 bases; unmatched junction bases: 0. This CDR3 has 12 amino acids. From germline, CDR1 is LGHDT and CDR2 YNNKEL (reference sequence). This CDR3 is CASSRDSYGYTF. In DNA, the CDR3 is TGTGCCAGCAGCCGGGACAGCTATGGCTACACCTTC.

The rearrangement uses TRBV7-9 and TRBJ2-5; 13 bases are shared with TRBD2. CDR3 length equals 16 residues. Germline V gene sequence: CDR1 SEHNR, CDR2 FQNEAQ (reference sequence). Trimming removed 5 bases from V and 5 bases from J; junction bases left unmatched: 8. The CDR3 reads CASSPWTSGSWETQYF. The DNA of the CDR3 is TGTGCCAGCAGCCCCTGGACTAGCGGGAGCTGGGAGACCCAGTACTTC.

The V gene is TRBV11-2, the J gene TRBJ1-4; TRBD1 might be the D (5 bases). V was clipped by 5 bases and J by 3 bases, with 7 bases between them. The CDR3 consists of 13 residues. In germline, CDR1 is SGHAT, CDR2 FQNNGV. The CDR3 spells CASSRQSNEKLFF. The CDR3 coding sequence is TGTGCCAGCAGCCGACAGTCTAATGAAAAACTGTTTTTT.